The 5 T cell receptor beta chains listed next were all sequenced from one sample in a study of blood T cell repertoires in COVID-19. Clones were read by immunoSEQ multiplex PCR, and TCRdb kept only the in-frame ones, dropping some. The table records fewer than 70,000 clones, about 78% of them present only once. The sample taken for sequencing was peripheral blood. These TCRs come from a human donor in a cohort sampled during active COVID-19.

A single count supports this clone. V is TRBV7-9 and J is TRBJ1-2, with TRBD1 matching over 8 bases. Germline-derived CDR1 and CDR2 are SEHNR and FQNEAQ (reference sequence). Germline trimming cut 3 bases from V and 4 bases from J; bases unmatched to any gene: 10. The CDR3 contains 16 residues. The CDR3 protein is CASSFSPGQGSYGYTF. CDR3 coding DNA: TGTGCCAGCAGCTTTAGCCCCGGACAGGGCAGCTATGGCTACACCTTC. Complete variable domain (other parts from reference TRBV7-9 and TRBJ1-2): DTGVSQNPRHKITKRGQNVTFRCDPISEHNRLYWYRQTLGQGPEFLTYFQNEAQLEKSRLLSDRFSAERPKGSFSTLEIQRTEQGDSAMYLCASSFSPGQGSYGYTFGSGTRLTVV.

V is TRBV27 and J is TRBJ2-7; tentatively, D is TRBD1 (6 bases). V was cut by 5 bases and J by 0 bases, with 14 bases left in between. Germline values: CDR1 MNHEY, CDR2 SMNVEV (reference sequence). The CDR3 is made up of 15 amino acids. The CDR3 reads CASSQRDISSYEQYF. DNA for the CDR3: TGTGCCAGCAGTCAGAGGGACATTAGCTCCTACGAGCAGTACTTC.

The chain links TRBV20-1 to TRBJ2-7; TRBD2 aligns across 8 bases. This CDR3 is 15 amino acids long. Germline trimming cut 3 bases from V and 4 bases from J; bases unmatched to any gene: 11. The V gene's germline CDR1 is DFQATT and CDR2 SNEGSKA (reference sequence). The CDR3: CSASLMLAGYYEQYF. The DNA for the CDR3 is TGCAGTGCTAGTCTGATGTTAGCGGGGTATTACGAGCAGTACTTC.

The chain links TRBV29-1 to TRBJ1-2; D unresolved. CDR3 length equals 14 residues. V lost 2 bases and J 1 base, leaving 11 bases between the germline ends. Per germline, CDR1 SQVTM and CDR2 ANQGSEA. The CDR3 bases are TGCAGCGTTGAATTGGTCGAGGGTAACTATGGCTACACCTTC. Amino acids: CSVELVEGNYGYTF. Together with reference TRBV29-1 and TRBJ1-2, the CDR3 gives the full variable domain: SAVISQKPSRDICQRGTSLTIQCQVDSQVTMMFWYRQQPGQSLTLIATANQGSEATYESGFVIDKFPISRPNLTFSTLTVSNMSPEDSSIYLCSVELVEGNYGYTFGSGTRLTVV.

A single count supports this clone. The chain couples TRBV30 to TRBJ1-5; a weak D match, TRBD1 (5 bases). CDR3 length: 14 residues. Germline lookup yields CDR1 GTSNPN and CDR2 SVGIG (reference sequence). The germline V and J ends were trimmed by 2 bases and 7 bases, with 15 bases remaining between them. The CDR3 DNA sequence: TGTGCCTGGAGTCGGGAGGGGACCGGCCAGCCCCAGCATTTT. Protein: CAWSREGTGQPQHF.